The 5 T cell receptor beta chains reported below all come from one sample, sequenced in a study of CD8+ T cells in alopecia areata. cDNA reverse transcribed from extracted RNA served as the sequencing template. Profiled with immunoSEQ multiplex PCR; TCRdb holds only in-frame clones, not every one. This sample carries 150,000 to 180,000 clones, around 55% of them seen once, and the ten largest clones take just under 20%. The specimen comprised CD8+ T cells sorted from blood, sampled at week 0. Every receptor here comes from a human donor with alopecia areata.

This chain connects TRBV7-6 to TRBJ2-5, with a weak D call TRBD1 (6 bases). The DNA end is a closer match to TRBJ2-7, so the J assignment may be wrong. Germline loops: CDR1 SGHVS, CDR2 FNYEAQ. This CDR3 comprises 16 residues. This CDR3 is CASSPLPQDRSYEQYF. The CDR3 region has the DNA TGTGCCAGCAGCCCGCTTCCCCAGGACAGATCCTACGAGCAGTACTTC.

The rearrangement joins TRBV28 to TRBJ1-1; D may be TRBD1 (5 bases). Germline-derived CDR1 and CDR2 are MDHEN and SYDVKM. The CDR3 loop spans 14 amino acids. The ends were cut back, 7 bases at V and 4 bases at J, with 16 bases in the middle. CDR3 loop: CASTSLGGSTEAFF. The CDR3 nucleotides read TGTGCCAGCACCTCCCTGGGGGGGTCCACTGAAGCTTTCTTT.

The V gene is TRBV7-7, the J gene TRBJ1-4; no reliable D call. Germline lookup yields CDR1 SSHAT and CDR2 FNYEAQ (reference sequence). The CDR3 has 13 residues. V lost 5 bases to trimming and J lost 8 bases, with 12 bases between them. DNA for the CDR3: TGTGCCAGCAGCAGATCGGACGGGGAAAAACTGTTTTTT. Translating gives CASSRSDGEKLFF.

J is TRBJ2-3 and V is TRBV30, with D possibly being TRBD2 (5 bases). V was trimmed by 2 bases and J by 1 base, leaving 10 bases between them. The CDR3 is 14 amino acids. CDR1 is GTSNPN and CDR2 is SVGIG in the germline V gene (reference sequence). CDR3 in DNA: TGTGCCTGGAGTACGGGGAGAGGCACAGATACGCAGTATTTT. This codes for CAWSTGRGTDTQYF. Together with reference TRBV30 and TRBJ2-3, the CDR3 gives the full variable domain: SQTIHQWPATLVQPVGSPLSLECTVEGTSNPNLYWYRQAAGRGLQLLFYSVGIGQISSEVPQNLSASRPQDRQFILSSKKLLLSDSGFYLCAWSTGRGTDTQYFGPGTRLTVL.

J is TRBJ1-6 and V is TRBV19; 7 positions agree with TRBD1. CDR1 is LNHDA, CDR2 SQIVND, per germline (reference sequence). V gave up 3 bases and J gave up 9 bases; unmatched junction bases: 8. This CDR3 contains 15 residues. In DNA, the CDR3 is TGTGCCAGTAGTATTTCCGCGACAGGGCTTTCACCCCTCCACTTT. Translation: CASSISATGLSPLHF.